The present entry profiles one T cell receptor (beta chain) with its context. As yet, its antigen is unknown. The data were obtained in a study of a mutant IDH1 vaccine in newly diagnosed glioma. V was cut by 4 bases and J by 0 bases, with 10 bases left in between. CDR1 is SGHNT, CDR2 YYREEE, per germline (reference sequence). CDR3 length equals 15 residues. Sequenced by immunoSEQ multiplex PCR; TCRdb stores in-frame clones only, minus some. Seen here are about 46,000 clones, 70% to 85% observed once, and the top ten hold under 4.5%. Described time point: week 47, end of study. Vaccination comprised doses that each held 300 ug of mutant IDH1 20-mer peptide, plus topical imiquimod.

The clonotype originates from a woman between 25 and 40 years old with glioma. Some clones in this sample may be carry-over from other donors' samples. The chain has TRBV5-4 and TRBJ1-4; perhaps TRBD1 as D (6 bases). The sample in question was PBMCs, obtained from a glioma patient whose treatment included an IDH1 peptide vaccine. The CDR3 DNA follows: TGTGCCAGCAGCCACGGGACAACAACTAATGAAAAACTGTTTTTT. Its translation is CASSHGTTTNEKLFF.